The sequence of this T cell receptor beta chain was determined in a study of control samples from healthy donors and cancer patients. Trimming took off 7 bases at V and 5 bases at J, with 12 bases between the two ends. This CDR3 spans 14 amino acids. CDR1 is SNHLY and CDR2 is FYNNEI in the germline V gene. Some clones are missing from TCRdb's copy, which holds only in-frame ones; the method was immunoSEQ multiplex PCR. The sample carries 75,000 to 95,000 clones, about 89% recorded once. The receptor's source is a woman aged 45-65 years with colorectal cancer. The chain uses TRBV2 and TRBJ1-6; TRBD1 might be the D (6 bases). Sequenced material: PBMCs. The CDR3, as DNA: TGTGCCAGCAACGGAAACAGGGATAATTCACCCCTCCACTTT. It encodes CASNGNRDNSPLHF.